These 7 T cell receptor beta chains were sequenced from one sample in a study of blood T cell repertoires in COVID-19. TCRdb's copy holds only in-frame clones and misses some; the assay was immunoSEQ multiplex PCR. The sample lists about 280,000 clones, approximately 81% occurring once. The material sequenced was PBMCs or T cells enriched from blood (not recorded which). The receptors come from a woman in her forties or fifties who had recovered from COVID-19.

This chain joins TRBV2 and TRBJ2-3; 7 positions agree with TRBD2. The ends lost 4 bases at V and 3 bases at J; junction bases unmatched: 7. CDR1 is SNHLY, CDR2 FYNNEI, per germline. The CDR3 totals 15 residues. This CDR3 is CASSATSELTDTQYF. The DNA of the CDR3 is TGTGCCAGCAGTGCTACTAGCGAACTAACAGATACGCAGTATTTT.

The genes are TRBV28 and TRBJ2-7; 7 positions match TRBD2. This CDR3 region has 15 residues. From germline, CDR1 is MDHEN and CDR2 SYDVKM. The junction had 11 bases not matched to a gene; V was cut back by 6 bases and J by 3 bases. The CDR3 sequence is CASRGWTSAGYEQYF. The CDR3 DNA is TGTGCCAGCAGGGGGTGGACTAGTGCGGGCTACGAGCAGTACTTC.

The chain couples TRBV19 to TRBJ1-2, with unresolved D. CDR1 LNHDA and CDR2 SQIVND come from the germline V gene (reference sequence). With 4 bases removed from V and 0 bases from J, the gap between germline ends came to 12 bases. This CDR3 contains 15 residues. The CDR3 sequence: CASSTPAGTNYGYTF. For the CDR3, the DNA is TGTGCCAGTAGTACCCCCGCGGGGACTAACTATGGCTACACCTTC.

J is TRBJ1-2 and V is TRBV19; 10 positions agree with TRBD1. Germline V gene data show CDR1 as LNHDA and CDR2 as SQIVND (reference sequence). This CDR3 spans 15 amino acids. After removal of 4 bases from V and 8 bases from J, the junction contained 10 bases not matched to a gene. The CDR3 reads CASSNGTGVIYGYTF. The DNA of the CDR3 is TGTGCCAGTAGTAATGGGACAGGGGTAATCTACGGCTACACCTTC.

The V and J genes are TRBV6-5 and TRBJ2-2; possible D gene TRBD2, 6 bases. CDR3 length: 15 amino acids. Germline V gene lookup returns CDR1 MNHEY and CDR2 SVGAGI. V lost 11 bases and J lost 7, with 23 bases in between. Here the CDR3 DNA reads TGTGCCGCCGCTCAGACGCGCGGGAAAGGCGGGGAGCTGTTTTTT. Protein product: CAAAQTRGKGGELFF.

In its sample, this clone was seen a few times. This chain uses TRBV5-1 with TRBJ1-2, with 10 bases identical to TRBD1. The germline CDR1 and CDR2 sequences are SGHRS and YFSETQ. The CDR3 consists of 14 residues. The trim removed 4 bases at V and 3 bases at J, leaving 3 bases unmatched. Here the CDR3 DNA reads TGCGCCAGCAGCGCGACAGGGGGCTACTATGGCTACACCTTC. Its translation: CASSATGGYYGYTF. Filled out from reference TRBV5-1 and TRBJ1-2, the complete variable domain reads KAGVTQTPRYLIKTRGQQVTLSCSPISGHRSVSWYQQTPGQGLQFLFEYFSETQRNKGNFPGRFSGRQFSNSRSEMNVSTLELGDSALYLCASSATGGYYGYTFGSGTRLTVV.

This clone came up a few times. V usage is TRBV25-1 and J usage is TRBJ1-1; a possible D gene is TRBD1 (5 bases). V was trimmed by 4 bases and J by 10 bases, leaving 13 bases between them. The CDR3 has 12 amino acids. Per the germline V gene, CDR1 is MGHDK and CDR2 is SYGVNS. The CDR3: CASSAPSGVAFF. In DNA, the CDR3 is TGTGCCAGCAGTGCGCCCTCGGGGGTAGCTTTCTTT.